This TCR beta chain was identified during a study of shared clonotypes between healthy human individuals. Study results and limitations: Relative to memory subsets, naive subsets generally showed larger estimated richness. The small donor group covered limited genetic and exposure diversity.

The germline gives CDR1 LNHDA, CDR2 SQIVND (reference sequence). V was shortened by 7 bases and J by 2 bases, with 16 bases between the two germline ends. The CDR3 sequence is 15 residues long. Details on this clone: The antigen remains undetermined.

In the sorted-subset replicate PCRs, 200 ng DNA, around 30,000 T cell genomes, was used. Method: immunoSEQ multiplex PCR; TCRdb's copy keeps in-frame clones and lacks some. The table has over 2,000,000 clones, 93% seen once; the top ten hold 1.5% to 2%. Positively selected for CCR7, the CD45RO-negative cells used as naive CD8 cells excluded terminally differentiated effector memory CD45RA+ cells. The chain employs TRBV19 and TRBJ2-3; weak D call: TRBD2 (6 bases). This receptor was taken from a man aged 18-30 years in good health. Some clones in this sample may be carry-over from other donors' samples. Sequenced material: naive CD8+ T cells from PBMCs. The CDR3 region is CASKETRLPTDTQYF. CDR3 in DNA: TGTGCCAGTAAGGAGACTAGATTGCCCACAGATACGCAGTATTTT.